This T cell receptor beta chain derives from a study of T cell repertoires and leukemia-associated antigens (dated by TCRdb to about 2019). A note on the overall study: Per sample, about 5.1 to 6.6 million read pairs and about 3 to 5.0 million effective reads were obtained, for about 15 million effective reads in total. In vitro peptide stimulation of healthy T cells was used with the aim of identifying the antigen recognized by a TCR Vbeta21 clone previously found in CML patients.

As a first step, the CD3+ T cells were left to rest overnight in RPMI 1640 lacking fetal bovine serum, at approximately 2.5 million cells/mL. MACS immunomagnetic beads were used, per the manufacturer's instructions, to isolate CD3+ T cells from PBMCs. What the authors observed across the whole study: No significant differences among the four groups were observed in the numbers of Vbeta genes (about 60), Jbeta genes (roughly 14), VDJ rearrangements, or unique CDR3s. Direct testing of the expanded clones' antigen specificity and function was not done, and further investigation was required.

The CDR3, cysteine through phenylalanine, is 15 amino acids long. This entry keeps only the CDR3 DNA: 45 bases, framed from base 1. For this chain, trimming is 5 bases at the V end and 12 bases at the J end, and the number of junction bases without a gene match is 18. For CDR1 and CDR2, the germline V gene (reference sequence) lists DFQATT and SNEGSKA. TRIzol reagent was used to extract total RNA from the cultured T cells. TCRbeta libraries were amplified from RNA by 5' rapid amplification of cDNA ends (5'RACE). Before sequencing, library concentration and integrity were assessed using Qubit, an Agilent instrument, and quantitative PCR. A commercial service provider sequenced the qualified libraries on Illumina HiSeq or MiSeq. Turning to the authors' computational methods: TCR sequences in each sample were identified using MiXCR version 1.8.2. For a clone to be considered qualified, a CDR3 longer than four amino acids, an in-frame nucleotide length, and the absence of a stop codon were required. A read containing the complete CDR3 structure was counted as an effective read. RT-PCR with 24 Vbeta primers, GeneScan spectratyping, and Sanger sequencing were used to validate the expanded clones. The public reads were quality trimmed at Q25 with fastp and then assembled into clones with MiXCR by TCRdb, keeping productive beta chains. When rows share a CDR3 protein, they turn into one entry using the most common DNA and genes. For this entry, the V and J calls and clone size follow TCRdb and not the study's own pipeline. For this sample the table gives over 10,000 distinct CDR3 sequences, of which just over 40% were detected only once. The ten biggest clones cover 25% to 35% of the sample.

This clonotype was observed a few times. The specificity of this receptor is unknown. No per-base quality is available; no much larger clone lies one base away. Specimen: CD3+ T cells sorted from blood and cultured. This TCR came from a female donor in good health. The chain employs TRBV20-1 and TRBJ2-1; 8 junctional bases match TRBD2. The DNA sequence is as follows: TGCAGTGCTTCCGCGGGGGGCGAATCCCACAGTGGGCAGTTCTTC. This translates into CSASAGGESHSGQFF.